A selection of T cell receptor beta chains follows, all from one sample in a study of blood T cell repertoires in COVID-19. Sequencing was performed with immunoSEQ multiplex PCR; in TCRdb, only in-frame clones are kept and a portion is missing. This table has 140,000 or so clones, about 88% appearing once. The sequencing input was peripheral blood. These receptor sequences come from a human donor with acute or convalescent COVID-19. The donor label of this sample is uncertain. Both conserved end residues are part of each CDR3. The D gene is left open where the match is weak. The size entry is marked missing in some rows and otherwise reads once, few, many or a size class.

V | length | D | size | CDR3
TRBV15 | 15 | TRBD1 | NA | CATISDRVSNEKLFF
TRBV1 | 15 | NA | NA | CTSSHGRGRSTEAFF
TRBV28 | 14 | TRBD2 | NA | CASSSLTSEETQYF
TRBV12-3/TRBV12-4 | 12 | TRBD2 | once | CAASGRVNEQFF
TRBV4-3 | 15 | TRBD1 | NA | CASSQVGTGGNTIYF
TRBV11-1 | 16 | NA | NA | CASSLSPSLFQETQYF
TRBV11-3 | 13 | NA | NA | CASSLGQVSGQFF
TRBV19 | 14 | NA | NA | CASKPLAEGEKLFF
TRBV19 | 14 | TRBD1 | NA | CASHRGQVNTEAFF
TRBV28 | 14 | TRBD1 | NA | CASKAGQGWTEAFF
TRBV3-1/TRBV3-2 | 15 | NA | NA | CASSQEWKGYNEQFF
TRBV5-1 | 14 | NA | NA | CASSIGQMNTEAFF
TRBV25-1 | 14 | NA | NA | CASSKGPMNTEAFF
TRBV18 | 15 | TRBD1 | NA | CASSPLQGSGETQYF
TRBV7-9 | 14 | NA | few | CASITGGDYNEQFF
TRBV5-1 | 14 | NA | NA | CASSLVPGNTEAFF
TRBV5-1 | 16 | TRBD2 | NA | CASGNPGAGGHNEQFF
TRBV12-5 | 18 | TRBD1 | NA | CASGLVLMDRAFTGELFF
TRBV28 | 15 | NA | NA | CASSFFSSAGRKLFF
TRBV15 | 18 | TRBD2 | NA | CATSRYLGLAGAGDEQFF
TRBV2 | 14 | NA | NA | CASRPPLGGNEQFF
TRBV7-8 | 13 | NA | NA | CASGGSGTDTQYF
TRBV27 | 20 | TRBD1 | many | CASSPDRPGTVSSGANVLTF
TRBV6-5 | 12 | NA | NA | CASSYNIDTQYF
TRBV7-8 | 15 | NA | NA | CASSLASGPYNEQFF
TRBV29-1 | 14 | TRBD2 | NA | CSVDVAGGSDTQYF
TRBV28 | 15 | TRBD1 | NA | CASSPPTGGGAEQYF
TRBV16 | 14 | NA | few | CASSSTTGYYGYTF
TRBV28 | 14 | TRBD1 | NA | CASSSGGWNTEAFF
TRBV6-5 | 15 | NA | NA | CASRPRGALQETQYF
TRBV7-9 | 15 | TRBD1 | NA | CASSTGTGSTDTQYF
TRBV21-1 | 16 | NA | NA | CASSLNARALLSPLHF
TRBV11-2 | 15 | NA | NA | CASSVTGYDNQPQHF
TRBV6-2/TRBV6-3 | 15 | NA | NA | CASSPSGGTWYEQYF
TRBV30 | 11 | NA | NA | CAFKGDNEQFF
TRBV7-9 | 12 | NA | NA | CASSSQGYEQYF
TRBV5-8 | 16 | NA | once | CASSLGAGTRGNTIYF
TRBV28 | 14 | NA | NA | CASSLISSQETQYF
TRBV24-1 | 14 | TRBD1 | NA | CATSDQGGASGYTF
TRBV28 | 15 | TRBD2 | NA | CASSLTGGGYNEQFF
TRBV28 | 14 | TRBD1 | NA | CASTPGQGLYGYTF
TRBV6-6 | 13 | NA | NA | CASSSERNYGYTF
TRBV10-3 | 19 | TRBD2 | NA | CAISESSLGLAGVGDTQYF
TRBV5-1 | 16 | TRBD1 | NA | CASSAAGTGLIGGYTF
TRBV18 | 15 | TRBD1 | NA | CASSPTGTGEETQYF
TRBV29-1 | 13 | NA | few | CSVARQPNTEAFF
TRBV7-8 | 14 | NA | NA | CASSLRGGGTEAFF
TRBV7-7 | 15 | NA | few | CASSPRFGGGEKLFF
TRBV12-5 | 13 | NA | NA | CASGLVGGTEAFF
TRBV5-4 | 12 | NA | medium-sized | CASSLGGHEQFF
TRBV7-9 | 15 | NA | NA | CASSPWTASNYGYTF
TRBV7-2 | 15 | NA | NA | CASSLGPGSGNTIYF
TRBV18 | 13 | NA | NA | CASSPSSEEKLFF
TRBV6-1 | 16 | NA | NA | CASSVTGAFSGNTIYF
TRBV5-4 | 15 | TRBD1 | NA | CASSLAGQGNEKLFF